This paragraph covers one TCR beta chain sequence. Its specificity is not known. The data were obtained in a study of vaccination effects on CD4 cells after COVID-19. TCRdb's copy holds only in-frame clones and misses some; the assay was immunoSEQ multiplex PCR. Of about 51,000 clones listed, 74% are singletons. The germline V gene encodes CDR1 DFQATT and CDR2 SNEGSKA (reference sequence). The junction had 5 bases not matched to a gene; V was cut back by 3 bases and J by 4 bases. The CDR3 has 14 residues. Following culture for roughly 10 days, CD4+ T cells were isolated. PCR-confirmed SARS-CoV-2 infection occurred in the person between March and December 2020. Study results and caveats: No early post-infection timepoints were available in the study, which also included few convalescent patients.

V gene TRBV20-1 combines with J gene TRBJ2-1; TRBD1 matches 8 bases. The clonotype originates from a human donor who had a prior SARS-CoV-2 infection. The sequencing used CD4+ T cells from PBMCs cultured without peptide, collected before COVID-19 vaccination. The chain's CDR3 is CSASSQGAYNEQFF. The CDR3 DNA is TGCAGTGCTAGTAGTCAGGGGGCTTACAATGAGCAGTTCTTC.